Listed below are T cell receptor beta chains from one sample, sequenced in a study of T cell responses to AZD1222 COVID-19 vaccine. TCRdb keeps only in-frame clones here, not all; method: immunoSEQ multiplex PCR. The table includes under 200,000 clones, under 95% detected once. The specimen was peripheral blood, collected on day 0 of AZD1222 vaccination. The receptors shown here come from an adult in good health. The CDR3 runs from the conserved cysteine through the conserved F or W. A D gene is named only where the DNA matches it firmly. Size is omitted from some rows. Given values are once, few, many or a class for expanded clones.

CDR3: CASSRPGLGGAFF; DNA: TGTGCCAGCAGTCGGCCGGGTTTGGGTGGAGCTTTCTTT; size: NA; D: NA; V: TRBV6-2/TRBV6-3; J: TRBJ1-1
CDR3: CASSFSLANTGELFF; DNA: TGTGCCAGCAGCTTTAGCCTAGCTAACACCGGGGAGCTGTTTTTT; size: once; D: NA; V: TRBV7-9; J: TRBJ2-2
CDR3: CASSSGQNHNYEQYF; DNA: TGTGCCAGTAGCTCGGGACAGAACCACAATTACGAGCAGTACTTC; size: NA; D: TRBD1; V: TRBV19; J: TRBJ2-7
CDR3: CASSLQGQGVSPLHF; DNA: TGTGCCAGCAGCTTACAGGGACAGGGTGTTTCACCCCTCCACTTT; size: NA; D: TRBD1; V: TRBV7-2; J: TRBJ1-6
CDR3: CATETSGRRSEQFF; DNA: TGTGCCACCGAGACTAGCGGGAGGCGGAGTGAGCAGTTCTTC; size: once; D: TRBD2; V: TRBV24-1; J: TRBJ2-1
CDR3: CASSFDTLATNEKLFF; DNA: TGTGCCAGCTCCTTCGACACGCTGGCAACTAATGAAAAACTGTTTTTT; size: NA; D: NA; V: TRBV2; J: TRBJ1-4
CDR3: CASSQDDWGTVNTEAFF; DNA: TGTGCCAGCAGCCAAGATGATTGGGGGACGGTGAACACTGAAGCTTTCTTT; size: NA; D: NA; V: TRBV14; J: TRBJ1-1
CDR3: CASSSGTGSYEQYF; DNA: TGCGCCAGCAGCTCCGGGACAGGGTCCTACGAGCAGTACTTC; size: NA; D: TRBD1; V: TRBV5-1; J: TRBJ2-7
CDR3: CASSLAPGGLNEQFF; DNA: TGTGCCAGCAGTTTAGCGCCAGGGGGTCTCAATGAGCAGTTCTTC; size: NA; D: TRBD1; V: TRBV27; J: TRBJ2-1
CDR3: CASSQGTVANYGYTF; DNA: TGCGCCAGCAGCCAAGGGACAGTAGCTAACTATGGCTACACCTTC; size: NA; D: NA; V: TRBV4-3; J: TRBJ1-2
CDR3: CASSETGTYEQYF; DNA: TGTGCCAGCAGTGAAACAGGGACCTACGAGCAGTACTTC; size: NA; D: NA; V: TRBV6-1; J: TRBJ2-7
CDR3: CASSHGGDGYTF; DNA: TGTGCCAGCAGCCACGGAGGGGATGGCTACACCTTC; size: NA; D: NA; V: TRBV7-9; J: TRBJ1-2
CDR3: CASSQDRGAYNEQFF; DNA: TGTGCCAGCAGCCAAGATAGGGGGGCCTACAATGAGCAGTTCTTC; size: NA; D: NA; V: TRBV4-2; J: TRBJ2-1
CDR3: CASSLVGPHQPQHF; DNA: TGTGCCAGCAGCTTAGTAGGGCCCCATCAGCCCCAGCATTTT; size: NA; D: NA; V: TRBV7-2; J: TRBJ1-5
CDR3: CSARGGREFF; DNA: TGCAGTGCTAGAGGGGGAAGGGAGTTCTTC; size: NA; D: NA; V: TRBV20-1; J: TRBJ2-1
CDR3: CAISESRASGDNNEQFF; DNA: TGTGCCATCAGTGAGTCGAGGGCGAGCGGGGACAACAATGAGCAGTTCTTC; size: NA; D: NA; V: TRBV10-3; J: TRBJ2-1
CDR3: CASSSTGQSNQPQHF; DNA: TGTGCCAGCAGTTCGACCGGGCAGAGCAATCAGCCCCAGCATTTT; size: NA; D: NA; V: TRBV11-2; J: TRBJ1-5
CDR3: CASPRLDRSYEQYF; DNA: TGTGCCAGCCCACGCTTGGACAGGAGCTACGAGCAGTACTTC; size: NA; D: NA; V: TRBV21-1; J: TRBJ2-7
CDR3: CATSVFQGALREKLFF; DNA: TGTGCCACCAGTGTTTTCCAGGGGGCTTTGAGGGAAAAACTGTTTTTT; size: NA; D: TRBD1; V: TRBV24-1; J: TRBJ1-4
CDR3: CASSLRGGNTIYF; DNA: TGTGCCAGCAGCCTCCGGGGTGGAAACACCATATATTTT; size: NA; D: NA; V: TRBV7-2; J: TRBJ1-3
CDR3: CASSSPGTGNTEAFF; DNA: TGTGCCAGCAGTTCACCGGGGACAGGGAACACTGAAGCTTTCTTT; size: NA; D: TRBD1; V: TRBV28; J: TRBJ1-1
CDR3: CASSLFQGNQPQHF; DNA: TGTGCCAGCAGCTTATTCCAAGGCAATCAGCCCCAGCATTTT; size: once; D: NA; V: TRBV7-2; J: TRBJ1-5
CDR3: CASSFRGLGINTIYF; DNA: TGTGCCAGCAGCTTCAGGGGGCTAGGTATAAACACCATATATTTT; size: NA; D: TRBD1; V: TRBV7-2; J: TRBJ1-3
CDR3: CASTRDREGKLFF; DNA: TGCGCCAGCACGCGGGACAGGGAGGGAAAACTGTTTTTT; size: NA; D: TRBD1; V: TRBV5-1; J: TRBJ1-4
CDR3: CASSLAGGPSEQFF; DNA: TGTGCCAGCAGTTTAGCGGGAGGGCCGAGTGAGCAGTTCTTC; size: NA; D: TRBD2; V: TRBV27; J: TRBJ2-1
CDR3: CASSFSGSSYNSPLHF; DNA: TGTGCCAGCAGCTTTAGCGGTAGCTCCTATAATTCACCCCTCCACTTT; size: NA; D: NA; V: TRBV11-2; J: TRBJ1-6
CDR3: CASSLSTSGSGGEQFF; DNA: TGTGCCAGCAGCCTTTCGACTAGCGGGAGCGGGGGTGAGCAGTTCTTC; size: NA; D: TRBD2; V: TRBV7-9; J: TRBJ2-1
CDR3: CATSGGTEPEKLFF; DNA: TGTGCCACCAGCGGCGGGACAGAGCCTGAAAAACTGTTTTTT; size: NA; D: TRBD1; V: TRBV24-1; J: TRBJ1-4
CDR3: CASSRIKKDSPGETQYF; DNA: TGCGCCAGCAGCCGGATCAAAAAGGACTCGCCGGGCGAGACCCAGTACTTC; size: NA; D: NA; V: TRBV4-1; J: TRBJ2-5
CDR3: CASSDEVSSYNEQFF; DNA: TGTGCCAGCAGTGACGAGGTCAGCTCCTACAATGAGCAGTTCTTC; size: NA; D: NA; V: TRBV6-4; J: TRBJ2-1
CDR3: CASSPGSQGEQYF; DNA: TGTGCCAGCAGCCCCGGTAGCCAGGGCGAGCAGTACTTC; size: NA; D: NA; V: TRBV5-4; J: TRBJ2-7
CDR3: CASSTRDSGEKLFF; DNA: TGTGCCAGCAGCACCCGGGACAGCGGCGAAAAACTGTTTTTT; size: NA; D: TRBD1; V: TRBV27; J: TRBJ1-4
CDR3: CASSHHSSGNTIYF; DNA: TGTGCCAGCAGCCATCACAGCTCTGGAAACACCATATATTTT; size: NA; D: NA; V: TRBV3-1/TRBV3-2; J: TRBJ1-3
CDR3: CASSVGGDRVTEAFF; DNA: TGTGCCAGCAGCGTAGGAGGGGACAGGGTTACTGAAGCTTTCTTT; size: NA; D: TRBD1; V: TRBV9; J: TRBJ1-1
CDR3: CASSLAGALEQYF; DNA: TGTGCCAGCAGTTTGGCGGGAGCCCTCGAGCAGTACTTC; size: NA; D: TRBD2; V: TRBV12-3/TRBV12-4; J: TRBJ2-7
CDR3: CASSDSPGSEAFF; DNA: TGTGCCAGCAGTGACTCCCCCGGTTCTGAAGCTTTCTTT; size: NA; D: NA; V: TRBV6-4; J: TRBJ1-1
CDR3: CASSSHRGQGTEAFF; DNA: TGTGCCAGCAGCTCACACAGGGGGCAGGGTACTGAAGCTTTCTTT; size: NA; D: TRBD1; V: TRBV11-2; J: TRBJ1-1
CDR3: CASSTHRAGNTIYF; DNA: TGTGCCAGCAGCACCCACAGAGCTGGAAACACCATATATTTT; size: NA; D: NA; V: TRBV7-2; J: TRBJ1-3
CDR3: CASSWTGTNTEAFF; DNA: TGTGCCAGCAGCTGGACAGGGACGAACACTGAAGCTTTCTTT; size: NA; D: TRBD1; V: TRBV5-4; J: TRBJ1-1
CDR3: CASSRTSSTGELFF; DNA: TGTGCCAGCAGCCGGACTAGCTCGACCGGGGAGCTGTTTTTT; size: NA; D: TRBD2; V: TRBV2; J: TRBJ2-2
CDR3: CASSYQASGEQFF; DNA: TGTGCCAGCAGTTACCAAGCATCAGGTGAGCAGTTCTTC; size: NA; D: NA; V: TRBV6-2/TRBV6-3; J: TRBJ2-1
CDR3: CASSLSALAGEREQYF; DNA: TGTGCCAGCAGTTTATCGGCACTAGCGGGAGAGCGGGAGCAGTACTTC; size: NA; D: TRBD2; V: TRBV27; J: TRBJ2-7
CDR3: CASSLSSGWGEQYF; DNA: TGTGCCAGCAGTTTATCGTCCGGGTGGGGGGAGCAGTACTTC; size: NA; D: NA; V: TRBV27; J: TRBJ2-7
CDR3: CASSLSLYEKLFF; DNA: TGTGCCAGCAGCTTAAGTTTGTATGAAAAACTGTTTTTT; size: NA; D: NA; V: TRBV7-2; J: TRBJ1-4
CDR3: CASRPGTEAFF; DNA: TGCGCCAGCAGACCGGGGACAGAAGCTTTCTTT; size: NA; D: NA; V: TRBV10-1; J: TRBJ1-1
CDR3: CASIGGTGGYQETQYF; DNA: TGCGCCAGCATCGGAGGCACAGGGGGATATCAAGAGACCCAGTACTTC; size: NA; D: TRBD1; V: TRBV5-1; J: TRBJ2-5
CDR3: CASSKTSGIANNEQFF; DNA: TGTGCCAGTAGTAAAACTAGCGGCATTGCCAACAATGAGCAGTTCTTC; size: NA; D: TRBD2; V: TRBV19; J: TRBJ2-1
CDR3: CASSYSPRDRNTEAFF; DNA: TGTGCCAGCAGTTACTCTCCGAGGGACAGGAACACTGAAGCTTTCTTT; size: NA; D: TRBD1; V: TRBV6-6; J: TRBJ1-1
CDR3: CATSSGYIRNRPEQYF; DNA: TGTGCCACCAGCAGCGGGTATATCAGAAACCGCCCCGAGCAGTACTTC; size: NA; D: NA; V: TRBV15; J: TRBJ2-7
CDR3: CASTSSYNEQFF; DNA: TGTGCCAGCACCAGCTCCTACAATGAGCAGTTCTTC; size: NA; D: NA; V: TRBV9; J: TRBJ2-1
CDR3: CSAPTRGLGGYTF; DNA: TGCAGCGCCCCCACGAGGGGGCTGGGAGGCTACACCTTC; size: NA; D: TRBD1; V: TRBV29-1; J: TRBJ1-2
CDR3: CASQTTAPNSPLHF; DNA: TGTGCCAGTCAGACAACAGCACCCAATTCACCCCTCCACTTT; size: NA; D: NA; V: TRBV19; J: TRBJ1-6
CDR3: CASSFIRGENTIYF; DNA: TGTGCCAGCAGCTTTATCAGGGGAGAAAACACCATATATTTT; size: NA; D: NA; V: TRBV5-6; J: TRBJ1-3
CDR3: CASSFFRDRDYEQYF; DNA: TGTGCCAGCAGTTTCTTCCGGGACAGGGACTACGAGCAGTACTTC; size: NA; D: TRBD1; V: TRBV28; J: TRBJ2-7
CDR3: CTSSQDGPWGAAADTQYF; DNA: TGCACCAGCAGCCAAGACGGGCCTTGGGGGGCCGCGGCAGATACGCAGTATTTT; size: NA; D: NA; V: TRBV1; J: TRBJ2-3